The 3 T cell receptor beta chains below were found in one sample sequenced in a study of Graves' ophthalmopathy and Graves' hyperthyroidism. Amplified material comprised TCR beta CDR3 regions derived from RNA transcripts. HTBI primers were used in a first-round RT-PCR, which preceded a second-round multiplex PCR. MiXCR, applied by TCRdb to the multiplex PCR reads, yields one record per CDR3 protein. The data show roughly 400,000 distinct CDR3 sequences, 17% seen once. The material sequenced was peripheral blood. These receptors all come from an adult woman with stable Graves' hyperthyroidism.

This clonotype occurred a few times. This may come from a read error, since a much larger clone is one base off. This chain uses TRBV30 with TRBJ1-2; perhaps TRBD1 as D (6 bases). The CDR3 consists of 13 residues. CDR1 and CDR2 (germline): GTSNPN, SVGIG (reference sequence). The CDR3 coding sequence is TGTGCCCGGAGTGTAAGGGGGTATGGAGGCTACACCTTC. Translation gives CARSVRGYGGYTF.

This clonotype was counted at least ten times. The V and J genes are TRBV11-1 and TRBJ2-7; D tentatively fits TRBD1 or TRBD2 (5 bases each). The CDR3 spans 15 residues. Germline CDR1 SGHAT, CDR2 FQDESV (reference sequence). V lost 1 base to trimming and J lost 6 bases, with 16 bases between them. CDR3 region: CASSLEWDEWSEQYF. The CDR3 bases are TGTGCCAGCAGCTTAGAATGGGACGAGTGGAGCGAGCAGTACTTC.

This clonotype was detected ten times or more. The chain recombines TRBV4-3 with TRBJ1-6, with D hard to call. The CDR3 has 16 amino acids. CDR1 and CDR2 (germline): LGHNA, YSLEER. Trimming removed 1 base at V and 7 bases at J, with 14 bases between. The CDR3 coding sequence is TGCGCCAGCAGCCAAGCAACGGGAGCAGGCAATTCACCCCTCCACTTT. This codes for CASSQATGAGNSPLHF.